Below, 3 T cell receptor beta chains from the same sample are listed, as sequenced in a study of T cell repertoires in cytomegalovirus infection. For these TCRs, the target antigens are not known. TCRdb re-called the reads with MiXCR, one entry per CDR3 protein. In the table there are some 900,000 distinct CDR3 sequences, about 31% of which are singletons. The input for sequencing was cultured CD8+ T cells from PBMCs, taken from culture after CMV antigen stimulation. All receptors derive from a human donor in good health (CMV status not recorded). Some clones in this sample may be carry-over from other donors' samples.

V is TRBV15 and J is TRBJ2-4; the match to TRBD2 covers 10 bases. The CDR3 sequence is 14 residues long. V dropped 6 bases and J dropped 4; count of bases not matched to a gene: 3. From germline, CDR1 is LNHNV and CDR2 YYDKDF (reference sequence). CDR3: CATSRLAGKNIQYF. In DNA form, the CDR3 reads TGTGCCACCAGTAGACTAGCGGGTAAAAACATTCAGTACTTC.

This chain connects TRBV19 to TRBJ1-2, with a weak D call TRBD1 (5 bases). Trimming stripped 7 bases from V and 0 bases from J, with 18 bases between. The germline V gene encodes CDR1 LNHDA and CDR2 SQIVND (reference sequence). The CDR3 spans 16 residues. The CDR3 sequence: CASTPGFRETNYGYTF. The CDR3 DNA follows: TGTGCCAGTACCCCTGGCTTCAGGGAAACTAACTATGGCTACACCTTC. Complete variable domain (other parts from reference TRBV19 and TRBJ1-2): DGGITQSPKYLFRKEGQNVTLSCEQNLNHDAMYWYRQDPGQGLRLIYYSQIVNDFQKGDIAEGYSVSREKKESFPLTVTSAQKNPTAFYLCASTPGFRETNYGYTFGSGTRLTVV.

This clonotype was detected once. The CDR3 DNA is TGTGCCAGCAAGGGGACAGGGGGGCACGCGAACACCGGGGAGCTGTTTTTT. It is translated as CASKGTGGHANTGELFF. The chain links TRBV14 to TRBJ2-2, with 11 bases fitting TRBD1. The CDR3 totals 17 residues. The ends lost 7 bases at V and 0 bases at J; junction bases unmatched: 7. Germline-derived CDR1 and CDR2 are SGHDN and FVKESK.